This TCR beta chain is from a study of metastatic and nonmetastatic thyroid tumors. Study-wide context: Both malignant and benign thyroid patients supplied peripheral blood and tumor or nodule tissue samples, across which the repertoires of these patients were then compared.

Per the study methods: Across clinicopathological groups, CDR3 differences served as the basis for building a distant-metastasis classifier for papillary thyroid cancer. TCRdb re-clonotyped the PCR reads through MiXCR. In this record, the V and J calls reflect TCRdb's handling and not the investigators' own analysis. The table records over 25,000 clones, 6% to 9.5% of them present only once. Study-wide findings and caveats: In blood and tumor, TCR beta diversity was reportedly significantly higher in malignant thyroid tumors than in benign nodules.

CDR1 and CDR2 from the germline V gene are KGHDR and SFDVKD. The CDR3 consists of 17 residues. Points on this clone: Its target is unknown. One junction end disagrees with the germline gene, perhaps due to a read error.

Each patient went into thyroid surgery without having received any treatment. The TCR comes from a female donor with papillary thyroid cancer or a benign thyroid nodule (not recorded which). Some clones in this sample may be carry-over from other donors' samples. What was sequenced was blood. The chain recombines TRBV24-1 with TRBJ2-5; no clear D. The CDR3 DNA is TGTGCCGCCAGTGATTTGCGAGACCCCGGCGGTATTGAGACCCAGTACTTC. It is translated as CAASDLRDPGGIETQYF.